Below, 8 T cell receptor beta chains from the same sample are listed, as sequenced in a study of blood T cell repertoires in COVID-19. Sequencing used immunoSEQ multiplex PCR; TCRdb keeps in-frame clones, though not all of them. The table has about 70,000 clones, 80% seen once. The sequenced sample consisted of peripheral blood. The origin of the receptors is a man aged 65 to 79 who had recovered from COVID-19.

The V call is TRBV5-8, the J call TRBJ2-3; the match to TRBD2 covers 8 bases. With V trimmed by 3 bases and J by 0 bases, 6 bases remained unmatched. The CDR3 extends over 16 amino acids. CDR1 SGHTS and CDR2 YDEGEE come from the germline V gene. CDR3 amino acids: CASSSGLARSTDTQYF. The DNA of the CDR3 is TGTGCCAGCAGCTCTGGACTAGCCCGAAGCACAGATACGCAGTATTTT.

V is TRBV5-1 and J is TRBJ2-7; the match to TRBD1 covers 8 bases. The CDR3 runs to 15 residues. With V trimmed by 3 bases and J by 4 bases, 9 bases remained unmatched. Germline V gene data show CDR1 as SGHRS and CDR2 as YFSETQ. The CDR3 loop is CASSSGQAGNYEQYF. The CDR3 bases are TGCGCCAGCAGCTCGGGACAGGCCGGAAATTACGAGCAGTACTTC.

J is TRBJ2-7 and V is TRBV7-2, with TRBD2 as a possible D gene (7 bases). This CDR3 has 15 amino acids. Germline-derived CDR1 and CDR2 are SGHTA and FQGNSA. V lost 3 bases, J lost 0 bases, and 12 bases lay in between. CDR3 sequence (DNA): TGTGCCAGCAGCTTGGGTAGGGGGGGCTCCTACGAGCAGTACTTC. Translating it yields CASSLGRGGSYEQYF.

CDR3 protein: CASSSQGQEAQPQHF. CDR3 DNA sequence: TGTGCCAGTAGTTCCCAGGGACAGGAGGCTCAGCCCCAGCATTTT. This chain connects TRBV19 to TRBJ1-5, with 8 bases identical to TRBD1. The CDR3 is made up of 15 amino acids. Germline V gives CDR1 LNHDA, CDR2 SQIVND (reference sequence). V shed 5 bases and J 6 bases; nucleotides not matched to a gene: 9.

J is TRBJ2-7 and V is TRBV27; 12 nucleotides match TRBD1. CDR1 MNHEY and CDR2 SMNVEV come from the germline V gene (reference sequence). The junction had 11 bases not matched to a gene; V was cut back by 6 bases and J by 5 bases. The CDR3 is 16 amino acids. The CDR3 coding sequence is TGTGCCAGCAGAGCCGCTGGGGACAGGGGGCGGGACGAGCAGTACTTC. This encodes CASRAAGDRGRDEQYF.

V gene TRBV6-5 combines with J gene TRBJ1-6, with 9 positions matching TRBD1. After removal of 0 bases from V and 7 bases from J, the junction contained 4 bases not matched to a gene. CDR3 length: 16 amino acids. CDR1 and CDR2 (germline): MNHEY, SVGAGI. CDR3 nucleotides: TGTGCCAGCAGTTACTCGACAGGACAGGGGAATTCACCCCTCCACTTT. Its translation: CASSYSTGQGNSPLHF.

This clone was counted between two and nine times. The chain links TRBV2 to TRBJ2-5, with D perhaps TRBD2 (5 bases). Germline CDR1 reads SNHLY; CDR2 reads FYNNEI. V lost 4 bases and J 2 bases, leaving 11 bases between the germline ends. There are 14 residues in the CDR3. CDR3 sequence reads: CASSADYLQETQYF. The CDR3 DNA reads as TGTGCCAGCAGTGCCGACTACCTTCAAGAGACCCAGTACTTC.

This clone came up once. The CDR3 protein is CAWSREYSNQPQHF. The CDR3 DNA sequence: TGTGCCTGGAGTCGAGAGTATAGCAATCAGCCCCAGCATTTT. The chain recombines TRBV30 with TRBJ1-5; unclear D gene. Germline V gives CDR1 GTSNPN, CDR2 SVGIG (reference sequence). Between the trimmed V and J ends, which lost 2 bases and 0 bases, there was a span of 8 bases. This CDR3 contains 14 residues.